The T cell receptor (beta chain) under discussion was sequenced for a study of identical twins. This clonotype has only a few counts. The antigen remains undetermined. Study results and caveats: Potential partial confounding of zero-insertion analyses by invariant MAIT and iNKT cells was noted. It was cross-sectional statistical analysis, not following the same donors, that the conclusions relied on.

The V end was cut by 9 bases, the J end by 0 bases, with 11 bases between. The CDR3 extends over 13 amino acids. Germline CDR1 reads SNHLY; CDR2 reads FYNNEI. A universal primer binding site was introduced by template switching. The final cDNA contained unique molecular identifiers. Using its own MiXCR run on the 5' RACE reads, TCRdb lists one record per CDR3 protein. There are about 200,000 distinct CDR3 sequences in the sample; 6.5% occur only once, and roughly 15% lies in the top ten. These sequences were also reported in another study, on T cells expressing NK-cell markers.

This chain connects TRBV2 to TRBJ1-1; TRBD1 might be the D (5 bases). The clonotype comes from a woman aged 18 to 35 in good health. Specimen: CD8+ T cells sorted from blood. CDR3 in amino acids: CASGWGLNTEAFF. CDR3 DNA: TGTGCCAGTGGGTGGGGGTTGAACACTGAAGCTTTCTTT.